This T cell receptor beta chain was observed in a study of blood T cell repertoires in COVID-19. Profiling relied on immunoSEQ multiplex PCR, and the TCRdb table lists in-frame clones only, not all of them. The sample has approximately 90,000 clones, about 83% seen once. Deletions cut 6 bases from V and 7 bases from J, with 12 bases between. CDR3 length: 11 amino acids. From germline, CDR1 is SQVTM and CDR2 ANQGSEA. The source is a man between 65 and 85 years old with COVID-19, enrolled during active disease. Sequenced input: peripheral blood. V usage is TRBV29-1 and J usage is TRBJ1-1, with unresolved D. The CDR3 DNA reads TGCAGCGTCTTCGGTGGTATTGAAGCTTTCTTT. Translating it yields CSVFGGIEAFF.